The 31 T cell receptor beta chains given below trace back to one sample, sequenced in a study of human T cells and chemical hapten exposure. Time point defined: healthy volunteer bleed at 2 weeks. Extraction of total RNA was performed on unfractionated whole blood. MiXCR, run by TCRdb on the RACE reads, gives a single entry per CDR3 protein. The data contain 100,000 to 150,000 distinct CDR3 sequences, approximately 9.5% of them singletons. Sequencing was done on a sample of whole blood. These TCRs come from a male donor in good health. Some clones in this sample may be carry-over from other donors' samples.

This clonotype was observed a handful of times. J is TRBJ2-6 and V is TRBV6-5; weak D call: TRBD1 (6 bases). This CDR3 region has 17 residues. Germline assignment: CDR1 MNHEY and CDR2 SVGAGI. With 7 bases removed from V and 0 bases from J, the gap between germline ends came to 16 bases. CDR3: CASTPSGVISGANVLTF. The CDR3 DNA reads as TGTGCCAGCACCCCCTCAGGGGTCATCTCTGGGGCCAACGTCCTGACTTTC.

The chain recombines TRBV12-3 or TRBV12-4 with TRBJ2-7, with a tentative D call TRBD1 (6 bases). The CDR3 runs 13 residues. Trimming removed 5 bases from V and 6 bases from J, with 14 bases in between. CDR3 region: CASSPGTPPEQYF. The CDR3 nucleotides are TGTGCCAGCAGTCCCGGGACACCACCCGAGCAGTACTTC.

Note on this clonotype: Lacking the conserved final phenylalanine or tryptophan, this CDR3 likely reflects a read error. The chain recombines TRBV20-1 with TRBJ1-4; D ambiguous. Trimming pared 6 bases from V and 5 bases from J, leaving 13 bases between. CDR3 size: 13 residues. CDR1 and CDR2 (germline): DFQATT, SNEGSKA (reference sequence). CDR3 in DNA: TGCAGTGCCCCGAGGAGGTGGAATGAAAAACTGTTTTAT. Translation: CSAPRRWNEKLFY.

The chain recombines TRBV5-1 with TRBJ2-7, with 9 bases that match TRBD1. The V gene's germline CDR1 is SGHRS and CDR2 YFSETQ. There are 15 residues in the CDR3. Losses at the gene ends were 2 bases for V and 5 bases for J; bases not matched to a gene: 8. CDR3: CASSLSGQGRHEQYF. The CDR3 DNA reads TGCGCCAGCAGCTTATCGGGACAGGGTAGGCACGAGCAGTACTTC.

This clonotype was counted ten times or more. The chain has TRBV20-1 and TRBJ2-3; D may be TRBD2 (6 bases). The V gene's germline CDR1 is DFQATT and CDR2 SNEGSKA (reference sequence). This CDR3 has 14 residues. Trimming took off 5 bases at V and 2 bases at J, with 14 bases between the two ends. The CDR3 region is CSAALSGNTDTQYF. The CDR3 coding sequence is TGCAGTGCTGCCCTTAGCGGCAACACAGATACGCAGTATTTT.

The CDR3 is CASREDPGTGSTDTQYF. The CDR3 DNA reads as TGTGCCAGCAGAGAAGATCCCGGGACAGGGAGCACAGATACGCAGTATTTT. The chain carries TRBV9 and TRBJ2-3, with 9 bases fitting TRBD1. The CDR3 is 17 amino acids. The germline V gene has CDR1 SGDLS and CDR2 YYNGEE. Unmatched junction bases numbered 10, after V lost 5 bases and J lost 0 bases.

This clonotype was seen at least ten times. V usage is TRBV5-1 and J usage is TRBJ1-1, with D perhaps matching TRBD1 (5 bases). V shed 0 bases and J shed 0 bases, with 6 bases lying between them. Germline CDR1 SGHRS, CDR2 YFSETQ. The CDR3 sequence is 14 residues long. The CDR3 DNA is TGCGCCAGCAGCTTGGGACAGATGAACACTGAAGCTTTCTTT. Encoded protein: CASSLGQMNTEAFF.

The gene calls are TRBV10-3 and TRBJ2-7; TRBD1 matches at 10 bases. Germline V gives CDR1 ENHRY, CDR2 SYGVKD. V gave up 6 bases and J gave up 1 base; unmatched junction bases: 6. The length of the CDR3 is 15 residues. CDR3 loop: CAISRKGQGSYEQYF. The CDR3 nucleotides read TGTGCCATCAGCCGCAAGGGACAGGGGTCCTACGAGCAGTACTTC.

This clonotype was counted between two and nine times. The V gene is TRBV7-9, the J gene TRBJ1-5; 7 nucleotides align to TRBD1. From germline, CDR1 is SEHNR and CDR2 FQNEAQ (reference sequence). The CDR3 runs to 16 residues. Trimming removed 5 bases from V and 4 bases from J; junction bases left unmatched: 11. The CDR3 reads CASSRPDTGDNQPQHF. The CDR3 bases are TGTGCCAGCAGCCGACCGGACACAGGGGATAATCAGCCCCAGCATTTT.

This rearrangement joins TRBV7-6 to TRBJ1-1; 7 nucleotides agree with TRBD1. The CDR3 length is 15 residues. From germline, CDR1 is SGHVS and CDR2 FNYEAQ. The V and J ends lost 1 base and 3 bases, in that order; junction bases with no gene match: 5. The DNA for the CDR3 is TGTGCCAGCAGCTTAGTACAGGGGAGACACACTGAAGCTTTCTTT. Translation: CASSLVQGRHTEAFF.

In this sample, this clonotype turned up many times. The chain carries TRBV20-1 and TRBJ1-1; possible D gene TRBD1, 6 bases. Germline CDR1 is DFQATT and CDR2 is SNEGSKA (reference sequence). The CDR3 covers 14 residues. The ends were cut back, 6 bases at V and 1 base at J, with 15 bases in the middle. DNA of the CDR3: TGCAGTGCAAGGGCCGGGGGCCCGAACACTGAAGCTTTCTTT. Translated, it gives CSARAGGPNTEAFF.

This clonotype was detected many times. J is TRBJ2-7 and V is TRBV5-1; 9 positions agree with TRBD2. The germline CDR1 and CDR2 sequences are SGHRS and YFSETQ. This CDR3 has 20 amino acids. Trimming removed 4 bases from V and 0 bases from J; junction bases left unmatched: 20. The CDR3 sequence is CASSPGGRGGAGGLSYEQYF. In DNA, the CDR3 is TGCGCCAGCAGCCCGGGAGGTAGGGGCGGAGCGGGAGGACTCTCCTACGAGCAGTACTTC.

As concerns this clonotype: One end of the junction does not line up with germline, which may come from a read error. V and J are TRBV7-6 and TRBJ2-7; the match to TRBD1 covers 8 bases. In germline, CDR1 is SGHVS, CDR2 FNYEAQ. CDR3 length equals 15 residues. CDR3 sequence (DNA): TGTGTCAGCAGCTCCGGACAGGGCCTCTCCTACGAGCAGTACTTC. It yields the protein CVSSSGQGLSYEQYF.

This clonotype was counted between two and nine times. The V call is TRBV27, the J call TRBJ1-6, with D unresolved. Deletions cut 7 bases from V and 10 bases from J, with 14 bases between. CDR1 is MNHEY, CDR2 SMNVEV, per germline (reference sequence). The CDR3 consists of 13 residues. The CDR3 protein is CASKIRSRSPLHF. For the CDR3, the DNA is TGTGCCAGCAAGATCCGGTCACGGTCACCCCTCCACTTT.

This clonotype was seen a handful of times. The rearrangement uses TRBV20-1 and TRBJ2-7; possibly TRBD2 for D (5 bases). CDR3 size: 15 residues. The V end was cut by 3 bases, the J end by 0 bases, with 15 bases between. Germline loops: CDR1 DFQATT, CDR2 SNEGSKA (reference sequence). DNA for the CDR3: TGCAGTGCTAGCCCTAGGACGGGGAGCTCCTACGAGCAGTACTTC. This codes for CSASPRTGSSYEQYF.

J is TRBJ1-1 and V is TRBV4-3; D gene ambiguous. In germline, CDR1 is LGHNA, CDR2 YSLEER. Trimming took 0 bases from V and 4 from J, leaving 9 bases between them. CDR3 length: 14 residues. This CDR3 is CASSQDRTATEAFF. The CDR3 DNA follows: TGCGCCAGCAGCCAAGATAGGACGGCCACTGAAGCTTTCTTT.

This clonotype appeared a few times. The chain links TRBV6-6 to TRBJ1-4; tentatively, D is TRBD1 (6 bases). Germline V gene lookup returns CDR1 MNHNY and CDR2 SVGAGI (reference sequence). Trimming cost V 0 bases and J 5 bases, with 13 bases left between them. This CDR3 contains 16 residues. In nucleotides, the CDR3 is TGTGCCAGCAGTTACTCAGGACAGTCCAGAAATGAAAAACTGTTTTTT. Encoded protein: CASSYSGQSRNEKLFF.

This clonotype was detected a few times. The chain uses TRBV7-8 and TRBJ2-1; 10 bases fit TRBD2. The CDR3 runs to 17 residues. Looked up from germline, CDR1 is SGHVS and CDR2 is FQNEAQ. J was trimmed by 6 bases and V by 5 bases; bases with no gene match: 13. CDR3 amino acids: CASSPSAGGPLVNEQFF. The CDR3 DNA reads TGTGCCAGCAGCCCGTCAGCGGGAGGGCCTCTAGTCAATGAGCAGTTCTTC. Complete variable domain (other parts from reference TRBV7-8 and TRBJ2-1): GAGVSQSPRYKVAKRGQDVALRCDPISGHVSLFWYQQALGQGPEFLTYFQNEAQLDKSGLPSDRFFAERPEGSVSTLKIQRTQQEDSAVYLCASSPSAGGPLVNEQFFGPGTRLTVL.

CDR3 region: CASDRDQDTQYF. The DNA of the CDR3 is TGCGCCAGCGACCGGGACCAAGATACGCAGTATTTT. The V and J genes are TRBV5-1 and TRBJ2-3; D tentatively reads TRBD1 or TRBD2 (5 bases each). The V end lost 7 bases, the J end lost 5 bases, and 11 bases lay between the germline ends. Germline V gene data show CDR1 as SGHRS and CDR2 as YFSETQ. The CDR3 consists of 12 residues.

This clonotype was detected ten times or more. The chain employs TRBV5-4 and TRBJ2-7; D possibly corresponds to TRBD1 (7 bases). CDR3 length: 13 residues. V was pared by 3 bases and J by 2 bases, with 9 bases between. Germline V gene data show CDR1 as SGHNT and CDR2 as YYREEE (reference sequence). The CDR3 coding sequence is TGTGCCAGCAGCTCCAGGGGGGCCTACGAGCAGTACTTC. Translated, it gives CASSSRGAYEQYF.

The chain has TRBV20-1 and TRBJ2-5, with D perhaps TRBD1 (5 bases). V was trimmed by 7 bases and J by 4 bases, leaving 19 bases between them. Germline V gives CDR1 DFQATT, CDR2 SNEGSKA (reference sequence). The CDR3 covers 14 residues. CDR3 sequence reads: CSVLGPQLGETQYF. CDR3 nucleotide sequence: TGCAGTGTTTTGGGGCCCCAATTGGGAGAGACCCAGTACTTC.

About this clonotype: This may come from a read error, since a much larger clone is one base off. J is TRBJ2-2 and V is TRBV19; 12 positions match TRBD2. The CDR3 length is 13 residues. Germline CDR1 reads LNHDA; CDR2 reads SQIVND (reference sequence). Written as DNA, the CDR3 is TGTGCCAGTAGTCCAAGGACTAGCGGGAAGCTGTTTTTT. Its translation: CASSPRTSGKLFF.

This clonotype has a count of ten or more. The chain couples TRBV25-1 to TRBJ1-6; 9 positions match TRBD1. The CDR3 sequence is 15 residues long. CDR1 MGHDK and CDR2 SYGVNS come from the germline V gene. V was pared by 5 bases and J by 8 bases, with 7 bases of the junction left unmatched. In DNA, the CDR3 is TGTGCCAGCAGTTCCCCGGGACAGGGTGATTCACCCCTCCACTTT. Translation: CASSSPGQGDSPLHF.

The J gene is TRBJ2-7, the V gene TRBV7-2, with 9 bases identical to TRBD2. After removal of 5 bases from V and 5 bases from J, the junction contained 10 bases not matched to a gene. Germline V CDR1 and CDR2: SGHTA, FQGNSA. The CDR3 runs to 15 residues. CDR3 DNA: TGTGCCAGCAGCCTGAGCGGGGGGCCCTTAGACGAGCAGTACTTC. It is translated as CASSLSGGPLDEQYF.

This clonotype was picked up many times. The chain carries TRBV2 and TRBJ2-3, with no clear D. Trimming shortened V by 8 bases and J by 3 bases, and 12 bases separated the two germline ends. The CDR3 covers 13 residues. Germline V gives CDR1 SNHLY, CDR2 FYNNEI. CDR3 loop: CASADRLTDTQYF. CDR3 in DNA: TGTGCCAGCGCCGACCGGTTAACAGATACGCAGTATTTT.

In this sample, this clonotype turned up many times. The chain uses TRBV12-3 or TRBV12-4 and TRBJ1-5, with no clear D. V lost 3 bases and J 4 bases, leaving 1 base between the germline ends. CDR3 length: 11 amino acids. CDR3 DNA sequence: TGTGCCAGCAGTTTGAATCAGCCCCAGCATTTT. It yields the protein CASSLNQPQHF.

This clonotype was recorded at least ten times. The chain uses TRBV12-3 or TRBV12-4 and TRBJ2-7; 7 nucleotides agree with TRBD2. V lost 5 bases, J lost 4 bases, and 11 bases stayed unmatched. The length of the CDR3 is 15 residues. The CDR3 nucleotides read TGTGCCAGCAGTCTCGCCGGGACTACCGAATACGAGCAGTACTTC. This translates into CASSLAGTTEYEQYF.

The rearrangement uses TRBV10-1 and TRBJ2-2; D remains ambiguous. V lost 3 bases to trimming and J lost 10 bases, with 15 bases between them. The germline V gene has CDR1 WNHNN and CDR2 SYGVQD (reference sequence). CDR3 length: 14 amino acids. This chain's CDR3 is CASSDGQNIKELFF. The CDR3 DNA reads TGCGCCAGCAGTGACGGCCAAAACATTAAGGAGCTGTTTTTT.

This clonotype was counted a few times. CDR3 sequence reads: CATSRDGYLGYTF. CDR3 bases: TGTGCCACCAGCAGAGATGGGTACTTGGGCTACACCTTC. This chain links TRBV15 with TRBJ1-2; no reliable D call. Germline CDR1 LNHNV, CDR2 YYDKDF (reference sequence). V lost 0 bases, J lost 8 bases, and 10 bases lay in between. This CDR3 region has 13 residues. The whole variable domain, remainder taken from reference TRBV15 and TRBJ1-2, is DAMVIQNPRYQVTQFGKPVTLSCSQTLNHNVMYWYQQKSSQAPKLLFHYYDKDFNNEADTPDNFQSRRPNTSFCFLDIRSPGLGDTAMYLCATSRDGYLGYTFGSGTRLTVV.

The genes are TRBV5-5 and TRBJ1-5; tentative D call: TRBD1 (5 bases). The CDR3 extends over 14 amino acids. Germline V gene lookup returns CDR1 SGHKS and CDR2 YYEKEE (reference sequence). The ends were cut back, 4 bases at V and 6 bases at J, with 14 bases in the middle. The CDR3 reads CASSLRVEVQPQHF. The CDR3 DNA sequence: TGTGCCAGCAGCCTCAGGGTTGAGGTTCAGCCCCAGCATTTT.

Of note for this clonotype: This may come from a read error, since a much larger clone is one base off. The chain is built from TRBV6-5 and TRBJ2-7; TRBD1 agrees at 8 bases. Germline loops: CDR1 MNHEY, CDR2 SVGAGI. CDR3 length: 13 residues. The DNA for the CDR3 is TGTGCCAGCAGTTCGACAGGGGCTTACGAGCGGTACTTC. Translation: CASSSTGAYERYF.